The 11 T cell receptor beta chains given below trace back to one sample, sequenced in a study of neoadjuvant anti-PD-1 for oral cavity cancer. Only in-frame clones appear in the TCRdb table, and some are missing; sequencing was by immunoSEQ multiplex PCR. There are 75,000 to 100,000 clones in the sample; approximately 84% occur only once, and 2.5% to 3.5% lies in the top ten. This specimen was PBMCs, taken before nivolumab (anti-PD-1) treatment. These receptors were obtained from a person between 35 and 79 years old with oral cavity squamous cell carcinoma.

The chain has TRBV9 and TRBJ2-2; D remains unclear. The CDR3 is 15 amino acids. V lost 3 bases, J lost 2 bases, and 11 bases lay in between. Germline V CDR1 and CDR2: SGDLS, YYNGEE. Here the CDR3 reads CASSAWTANTGELFF. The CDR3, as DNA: TGTGCCAGCAGCGCATGGACGGCAAACACCGGGGAGCTGTTTTTT.

CDR3 DNA sequence: TGTGCCAGCAGTCCACGCCTTGGAAACACCATATATTTT. Its protein is CASSPRLGNTIYF. V gene TRBV27 combines with J gene TRBJ1-3; D not certain. Germline CDR1 reads MNHEY; CDR2 reads SMNVEV (reference sequence). Between the trimmed V and J ends, which lost 5 bases and 3 bases, there was a span of 8 bases. The CDR3 loop spans 13 amino acids.

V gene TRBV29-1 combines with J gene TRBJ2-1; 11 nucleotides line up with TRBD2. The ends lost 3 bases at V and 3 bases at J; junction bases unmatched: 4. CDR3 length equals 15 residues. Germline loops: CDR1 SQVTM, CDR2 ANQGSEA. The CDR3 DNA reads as TGCAGCGTTGAGGTAGCGGGAGGGCTCTACAATGAGCAGTTCTTC. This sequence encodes CSVEVAGGLYNEQFF.

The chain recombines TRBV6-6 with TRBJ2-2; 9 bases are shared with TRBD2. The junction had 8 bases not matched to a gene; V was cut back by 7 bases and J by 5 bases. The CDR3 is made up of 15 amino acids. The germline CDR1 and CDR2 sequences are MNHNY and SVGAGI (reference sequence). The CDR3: CASTRAGGTTGELFF. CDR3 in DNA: TGTGCCAGCACCCGAGCGGGAGGTACGACCGGGGAGCTGTTTTTT.

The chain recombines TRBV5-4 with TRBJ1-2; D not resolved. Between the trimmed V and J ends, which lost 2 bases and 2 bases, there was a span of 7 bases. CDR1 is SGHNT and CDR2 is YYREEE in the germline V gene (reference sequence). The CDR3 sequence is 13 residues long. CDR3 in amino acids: CASSLPGNYGYTF. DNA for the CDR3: TGTGCCAGCAGCTTACCCGGCAACTATGGCTACACCTTC.

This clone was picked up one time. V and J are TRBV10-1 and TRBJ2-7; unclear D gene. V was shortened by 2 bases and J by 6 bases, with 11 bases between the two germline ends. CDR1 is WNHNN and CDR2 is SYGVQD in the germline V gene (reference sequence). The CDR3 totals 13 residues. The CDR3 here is CASSEGLRSEQYF. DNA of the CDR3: TGCGCCAGCAGTGAGGGCCTCAGGAGCGAGCAGTACTTC.

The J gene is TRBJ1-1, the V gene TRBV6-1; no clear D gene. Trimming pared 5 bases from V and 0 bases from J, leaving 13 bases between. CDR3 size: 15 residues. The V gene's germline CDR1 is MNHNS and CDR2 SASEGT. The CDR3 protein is CASSRGDTMNTEAFF. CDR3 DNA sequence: TGTGCCAGCAGTCGGGGAGATACCATGAACACTGAAGCTTTCTTT.

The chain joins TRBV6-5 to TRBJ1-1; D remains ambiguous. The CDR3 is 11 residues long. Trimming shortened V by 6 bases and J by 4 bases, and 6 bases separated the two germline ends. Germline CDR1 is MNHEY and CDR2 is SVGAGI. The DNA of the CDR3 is TGTGCCAGCAGGAGGTCCACTGAAGCTTTCTTT. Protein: CASRRSTEAFF.

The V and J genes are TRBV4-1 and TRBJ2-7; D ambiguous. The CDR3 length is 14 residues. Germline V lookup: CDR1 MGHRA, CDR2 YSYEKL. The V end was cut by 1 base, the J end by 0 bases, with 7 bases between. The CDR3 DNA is TGCGCCAGCAGCCAAGTGGACCACTCCTACGAGCAGTACTTC. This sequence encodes CASSQVDHSYEQYF.

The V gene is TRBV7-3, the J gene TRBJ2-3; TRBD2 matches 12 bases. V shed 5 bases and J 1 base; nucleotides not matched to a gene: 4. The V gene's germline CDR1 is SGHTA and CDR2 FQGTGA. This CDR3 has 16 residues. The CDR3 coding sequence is TGTGCCAGCAGCCGACTAGCGGGAGTTGGCACAGATACGCAGTATTTT. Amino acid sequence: CASSRLAGVGTDTQYF.

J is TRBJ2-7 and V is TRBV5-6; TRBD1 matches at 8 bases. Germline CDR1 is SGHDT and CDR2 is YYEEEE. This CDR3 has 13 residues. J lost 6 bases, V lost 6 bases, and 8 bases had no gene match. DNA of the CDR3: TGTGCCAGCATCATACAGGGGGTGGGCGAGCAGTACTTC. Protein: CASIIQGVGEQYF.